Sequencing of this TCR beta chain was carried out in a study of blood T cell repertoires in COVID-19. This study enrolled people aged 18 to 89 from around 25 US geographic areas. Profiling relied on immunoSEQ multiplex PCR, and the TCRdb table lists in-frame clones only, not all of them. The sample contains under 450,000 clones, about 88% of which appear only once. Input material: PBMCs or T cells enriched from blood (not recorded which). This receptor was identified in a woman aged 25 to 45 who had recovered from COVID-19.

CDR3 in amino acids: CASSEARSSYNSPLHF. The CDR3 nucleotides are TGTGCCAGCAGTGAAGCACGGAGCTCCTATAATTCACCCCTCCACTTT. The chain combines TRBV25-1 with TRBJ1-6; no firm D call. Germline lookup yields CDR1 MGHDK and CDR2 SYGVNS. CDR3 length equals 16 residues. Trimming cost V 2 bases and J 0 bases, with 8 bases left between them. Looking up the rest from reference TRBV25-1 and TRBJ1-6 gives the full variable domain: EADIYQTPRYLVIGTGKKITLECSQTMGHDKMYWYQQDPGMELHLIHYSYGVNSTEKGDLSSESTVSRIRTEHFPLTLESARPSHTSQYLCASSEARSSYNSPLHFGNGTRLTVT.